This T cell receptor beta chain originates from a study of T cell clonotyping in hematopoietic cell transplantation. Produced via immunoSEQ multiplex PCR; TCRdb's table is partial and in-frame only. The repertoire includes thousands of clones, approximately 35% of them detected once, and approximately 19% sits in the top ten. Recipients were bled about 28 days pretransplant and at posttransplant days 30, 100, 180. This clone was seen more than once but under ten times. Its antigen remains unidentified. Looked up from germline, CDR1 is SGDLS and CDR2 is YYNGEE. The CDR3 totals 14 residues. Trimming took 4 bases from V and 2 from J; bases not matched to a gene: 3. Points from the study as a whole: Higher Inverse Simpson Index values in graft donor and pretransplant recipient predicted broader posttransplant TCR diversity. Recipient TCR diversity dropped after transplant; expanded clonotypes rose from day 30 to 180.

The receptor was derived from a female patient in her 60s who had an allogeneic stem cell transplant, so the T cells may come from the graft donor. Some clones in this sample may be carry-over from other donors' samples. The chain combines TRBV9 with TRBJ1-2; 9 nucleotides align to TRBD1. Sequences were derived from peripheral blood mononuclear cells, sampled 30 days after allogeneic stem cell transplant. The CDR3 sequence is CASSLGTGNYGYTF. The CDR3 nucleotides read TGTGCCAGCAGCCTCGGGACAGGGAACTATGGCTACACCTTC.